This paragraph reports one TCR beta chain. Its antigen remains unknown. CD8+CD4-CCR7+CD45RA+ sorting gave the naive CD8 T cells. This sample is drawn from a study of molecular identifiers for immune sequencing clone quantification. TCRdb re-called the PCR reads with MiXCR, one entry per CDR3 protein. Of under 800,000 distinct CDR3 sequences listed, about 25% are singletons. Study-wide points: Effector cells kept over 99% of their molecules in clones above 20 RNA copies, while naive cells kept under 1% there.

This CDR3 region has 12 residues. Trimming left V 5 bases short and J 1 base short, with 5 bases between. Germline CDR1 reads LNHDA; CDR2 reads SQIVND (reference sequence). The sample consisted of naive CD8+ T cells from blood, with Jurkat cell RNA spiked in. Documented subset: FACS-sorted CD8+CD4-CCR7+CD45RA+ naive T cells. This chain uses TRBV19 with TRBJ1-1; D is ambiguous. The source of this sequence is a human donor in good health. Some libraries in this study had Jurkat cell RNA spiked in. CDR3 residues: CASSHSNTEAFF. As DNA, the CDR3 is TGTGCCAGTAGTCACTCGAACACTGAAGCTTTCTTT.